A selection of T cell receptor beta chains follows, all from one sample in a study of CD8+ T cells in alopecia areata. Using immunoSEQ multiplex PCR, the repertoire was profiled, and TCRdb retains in-frame clones only, with some absent. The profile shows some 180,000 clones, approximately 53% of them singletons. The sequencing here drew on CD8+ T cells sorted from blood, taken at week 24, from a patient treated with tofacitinib. Receptor source: a human donor with alopecia areata. The conserved cysteine and the conserved F or W are not part of the CDR3 here.

V gene,CDR3 protein
TRBV4-3,ASSQVRQTLGEQY
TRBV4-3,ASSLTGTGNWGYT
TRBV7-9,ASSLTGTEAF
TRBV30,AWILPGLAQY
TRBV7-2,ASSPRTGNTEAF
TRBV29-1,SVVAGKREQY
TRBV19,ASTFSSGPYNEQF
TRBV6-6,ASNTHLAGATDTQY
TRBV4-3,ASSQDGTGTYGHT
TRBV15,ATSREHTGTAAEQY
TRBV29-1,SVVDRGYEQY
TRBV7-9,ASSSPFSGGPHTQY
TRBV2,ASSETGESYEQY
TRBV9,ASSLGTKSPLH
TRBV13,ASSPLTSGGADTQY
TRBV29-1,SVEGGTRYGYT
TRBV29-1,SVPPSGGTSSYNEQF
TRBV5-1,ASSLTWGPYEQY
TRBV5-1,ASSLGTGRYEQY
TRBV7-2,ASSQHRGGDGYT
TRBV13,ASREGRNEQF
TRBV9,ASSTSRDGIESGEKLF
TRBV30,AWSVSSSYEQY
TRBV25-1,ASSESSGLIAEAF
TRBV7-6,ASSRYSSRNPGELF
TRBV29-1,SVEDQWGTGDYEQY
TRBV19,ASISDRGLEAF
TRBV7-6,ASSPSTGTYNEQF
TRBV4-3,ASSQDPGETQY
TRBV4-3,ASSQRAGVSTDTQY
TRBV13,ASSLAGTGSYEQY
TRBV7-6,ASSSDMSYGYT
TRBV5-6,ASSLGGGLFFEQF
TRBV7-6,ASSLNSGGLLGNEQY
TRBV15,ATSRDRAHEQY
TRBV19,ASSPTGGGNQPQH
TRBV10-2,ASSDESWNEQF
TRBV5-1,ASSSQPEGPEAF
TRBV13,ASSPDRGEGSPLH
TRBV29-1,SVQTEDRLNTEAF
TRBV4-3,ASSQDGPDRSSYEQY
TRBV10-2,ASSGGVSSYNSPLH
TRBV4-3,ASSQNSRGTEAF
TRBV23-1,ASSPPSAGANNEQF
TRBV29-1,SATGQSDEQY
TRBV6-4,ASSDSADEQF
TRBV30,AWDGGGEKLF
TRBV6-5,ASSSNPVAPLH
TRBV6-5,ASSPTTARDYGYT
TRBV29-1,SVSGGGGKNEQF
TRBV20-1,SASEDGEQF
TRBV4-2,ASSQSTGGYDEQY
TRBV6-5,ASSYTNSGEAF
TRBV5-6,ASSLARISYEQY
TRBV4-3,ASSQDQGATYEQY
TRBV19,ASSMGRGSEKLF
TRBV4-3,ANQPGVDEQY
TRBV19,ASSLRDSWEETQY